A selection of T cell receptor beta chains follows, all from one sample in a study of blood T cell repertoires in COVID-19. Method: immunoSEQ multiplex PCR; TCRdb's copy keeps in-frame clones and lacks some. The sample contains 50,000 to 55,000 clones, about nine tenths of which appear only once. The sequencing sample was made of peripheral blood. The receptors originated from a man older than 75 with acute or convalescent COVID-19. Each CDR3 is given with its conserved first and last residue. D genes are given only for firm matches. A clone size is listed for some rows: how often the clone was seen (once, few, many), or a class if it is expanded.

TRBV5-4,.,TRBJ1-3,TRBD1,TGTGCCAGCAGCTTGGGCGGGACAGCTGGAAACACCATATATTTT,CASSLGGTAGNTIYF
TRBV6-4,.,TRBJ2-3,TRBD2,TGTGCCAGCAGTCTAGCGGGGGGGACAGATACGCAGTATTTT,CASSLAGGTDTQYF
TRBV7-9,.,TRBJ2-1,TRBD2,TGTGCCAGCAGCTTGACTAGCGACTACAATGAGCAGTTCTTC,CASSLTSDYNEQFF
TRBV2,few,TRBJ2-7,.,TGTGCCAGCAGTGCAAACGAGCAGTACTTC,CASSANEQYF
TRBV6-6,.,TRBJ2-7,TRBD2,TGTGCCAGCAGTCCTCTAGCGGGGGCCAAGAAAGAGCAGTACTTC,CASSPLAGAKKEQYF
TRBV5-1,.,TRBJ1-1,.,TGCGCCAGCAGCCAAACAGGGAACACTGAAGCTTTCTTT,CASSQTGNTEAFF
TRBV6-5,.,TRBJ1-2,TRBD1,TGTGCCAGCCGGGGACAGACCTATGGCTACACCTTC,CASRGQTYGYTF
TRBV7-7,.,TRBJ1-3,.,TGTGCTAGCAGCTTAGGGGACAACTTCTCTGGAAACACCATATATTTT,CASSLGDNFSGNTIYF
TRBV5-1,.,TRBJ1-2,.,TGCGCCAGCAGAGAGGACAGTAACTATGGCTACACCTTC,CASREDSNYGYTF
TRBV7-2,.,TRBJ2-7,TRBD1,TGTGCCAGCAGCTTACTCCGGGACAGGGGTTACGAGCAGTACTTC,CASSLLRDRGYEQYF
TRBV19,.,TRBJ1-3,.,TGTGCCAGTAGTTTCCCGGGGTACTCTGGAAACACCATATATTTT,CASSFPGYSGNTIYF
TRBV7-2,.,TRBJ1-6,.,TGTGCCAGCAGCTTAGTGGGTCGGGGAAATTCACCCCTCCACTTT,CASSLVGRGNSPLHF
TRBV9,.,TRBJ2-1,.,TGTGCCAGCAGCCCGCGAGGGGGTGGGGGCAGGGAGCAGTTCTTC,CASSPRGGGGREQFF
TRBV12-3/TRBV12-4,.,TRBJ1-1,.,TGTGCCAGCAGGACAACCTCCACTGAAGCTTTCTTT,CASRTTSTEAFF
TRBV5-1,.,TRBJ1-4,.,TGCGCCAGCAGCTTGGTGGGCGACAATGAAAAACTGTTTTTT,CASSLVGDNEKLFF
TRBV24-1,.,TRBJ2-2,.,TGTGCCACCAGTGGACCAGGGTCCGGGGAGCTGTTTTTT,CATSGPGSGELFF
TRBV6-5,few,TRBJ1-6,TRBD1,TGTGCCATCCGAATCGGGACAGGACATAATTCACCCCTCCACTTT,CAIRIGTGHNSPLHF
TRBV3-1/TRBV3-2,.,TRBJ1-1,.,TGTGCCAGCAGCCAAGATGCGGCGAACACTGAAGCTTTCTTT,CASSQDAANTEAFF
TRBV6-5,.,TRBJ1-2,TRBD1,TGTGCCAGCTATCGGACAGGGCGAGGCTACACCTTC,CASYRTGRGYTF
TRBV30,.,TRBJ1-5,.,TGTGCCTGGAGTAGGAGGGGAAATCAGCCCCAGCATTTT,CAWSRRGNQPQHF
TRBV11-2,.,TRBJ2-5,TRBD2,TGTGCCAGCAGCCGCAAAAGAGCGGGGGGGCACCAAGAGACCCAGTACTTC,CASSRKRAGGHQETQYF
TRBV3-1/TRBV3-2,.,TRBJ2-3,TRBD2,TGTGCCAGCAGCCAGAGACTAGCGGGCGATACAGATACGCAGTATTTT,CASSQRLAGDTDTQYF
TRBV5-1,.,TRBJ1-4,TRBD1,TGCGCCAGCAGCCCGGAGGGGACAGGGGGGCTCGCTGAAAAACTGTTTTTT,CASSPEGTGGLAEKLFF
TRBV10-1,.,TRBJ2-3,TRBD1,TGCGCCAGCAGTGCTCTGCTGGGACAGGGTGCCGATACGCAGTATTTT,CASSALLGQGADTQYF
TRBV20-1,.,TRBJ1-4,.,TGCAGTGCTAGTGATCTACTTCACGATGAAAAACTGTTTTTT,CSASDLLHDEKLFF
TRBV30,.,TRBJ1-6,.,TGTGCCTGGAGGCACCTCAGGGTTTCACCCCTCCACTTT,CAWRHLRVSPLHF
TRBV6-5,once,TRBJ2-7,.,TGTGCCAGCAGTTCCAGGGGTCCTCTCTCCTACGAGCAGTACTTC,CASSSRGPLSYEQYF
TRBV4-2,.,TRBJ1-2,TRBD1,TGTGCCAGCAGCCAACAGGGACAGTCTAACTATGGCTACACCTTC,CASSQQGQSNYGYTF
TRBV30,.,TRBJ1-5,.,TGTGCCGCAGGGAGGGGCCCCAATCAGCCCCAGCATTTT,CAAGRGPNQPQHF
TRBV7-2,few,TRBJ2-7,TRBD1,TGTGCCAGCAGCTTAGCGCTACAGGGGACAGGCGAGCAGTACTTC,CASSLALQGTGEQYF
TRBV5-1,.,TRBJ2-1,.,TGCGCCAGCAGCGGTGCGGGGAGGTATAATGAGCAGTTCTTC,CASSGAGRYNEQFF
TRBV3-1/TRBV3-2,.,TRBJ1-2,.,TGTGCCAGCAGCCCCGAGGTCCAGGGGAAAGATGGCTACACCTTC,CASSPEVQGKDGYTF
TRBV13,.,TRBJ2-5,TRBD1,TGTGCCAGCAGCTTAAAGACAGGGGCTGGGGAGACCCAGTACTTC,CASSLKTGAGETQYF
TRBV30,.,TRBJ2-3,.,TGTGCCTGGAGTGTACGGTTAGCCCTCGTCACAGATACGCAGTATTTT,CAWSVRLALVTDTQYF
TRBV29-1,.,TRBJ1-3,.,TGCAGCACACGTACAGGGTCTGCTGGAAACACCATATATTTT,CSTRTGSAGNTIYF
TRBV5-1,.,TRBJ2-5,.,TGCGCCAGCAGCTTGGGGACTACAGGTAGCGAGACCCAGTACTTC,CASSLGTTGSETQYF
TRBV19,.,TRBJ1-2,.,TGTGCCAGTAGTATAGATGTTTCGTCGAGGAGGTTTATCTATGGCTACACCTTC,CASSIDVSSRRFIYGYTF
TRBV5-4,few,TRBJ2-3,.,TGTGCCAGCAGCTTGGGGACAGGGAGGGCCACAGATACGCAGTATTTT,CASSLGTGRATDTQYF
TRBV30,.,TRBJ1-3,TRBD1,TGTGCCTGGACTTCGGACAGGGGAGGGCACACCATATATTTT,CAWTSDRGGHTIYF
TRBV6-5,few,TRBJ2-7,.,TGTGCCAGCAGCCCGACAGTAAGCTCCTACGAGCAGTACTTC,CASSPTVSSYEQYF
TRBV5-1,.,TRBJ1-1,TRBD1,TGCGCCAGCGTGGGACAGATGAACACTGAAGCTTTCTTT,CASVGQMNTEAFF
TRBV24-1,.,TRBJ1-5,.,TGTGCCACCAGTGATATTAATAGCAATCAGCCCCAGCATTTT,CATSDINSNQPQHF
TRBV10-3,.,TRBJ2-5,.,TGTGCCATCAGCCGGACAGACCAAGAGACCCAGTACTTC,CAISRTDQETQYF